The clone carrying this T cell receptor (beta chain) was counted ten times or more. Its specificity is not known. These data belong to a study of regulatory T cells in long-lasting Graves disease. Study details: Freshly diagnosed Graves' patients had used antithyroid drugs for under 3 months. Findings and caveats of the study: The TCR repertoire of persistent Graves' patients was less diverse than that of newly diagnosed ones. Exclusively peripheral blood, rather than thyroid tissue, was studied.

Germline V gene lookup returns CDR1 SGHVS and CDR2 FQNEAQ. The CDR3 totals 14 residues. The time point denotes: newly diagnosed GD, antithyroid drugs for less than 3 months. The TCR library was made from RNA extracted from PBMCs. Criteria from the American Thyroid Association guidelines were applied to diagnose Graves' disease. TCR beta libraries were built with iRepertoire HTBI primers and Arm-PCR of CDR3 regions. TCRdb recomputed calls from the multiplex PCR reads with MiXCR, one row per CDR3 protein. There are under 300,000 distinct CDR3 sequences in the sample; 20% to 25% occur only once, and approximately 15% lies in the top ten.

This rearrangement joins TRBV7-8 to TRBJ2-3; D is uncertain. The DNA end favors TRBJ2-1, so the J call may be wrong. This sequence was found in a female donor with Graves disease. Sequenced here: peripheral blood mononuclear cells (PBMCs), sampled at new diagnosis, from a patient treated with antithyroid drugs. CDR3 region: CASSLEFFSLEQFF. The CDR3 DNA reads as TGTGCCAGCAGCTTAGAGTTTTTTAGCCTTGAGCAGTTCTTC.